These 24 T cell receptor beta chains share one sample of origin, sequenced in a study of T cells in Graves' hyperthyroidism and ophthalmopathy. Using RNA transcripts as the source, TCR beta CDR3 regions were amplified. The HTBI primer set was used in a first-round RT-PCR of the TCR CDR3. Each CDR3 protein gets one entry after TCRdb re-called the multiplex PCR reads with MiXCR. The sample holds about 400,000 distinct CDR3 sequences; over 11% are singletons and the top ten take 25% to 30%. The sequenced material came from blood. These receptors all stem from a man over 45 with Graves' ophthalmopathy.

This clonotype was seen many times. As DNA, the CDR3 is TGTGCCAGCAGTGAAGAGGACAGCCTATTATGGACCCAGTACTTC. It codes for CASSEEDSLLWTQYF. The chain uses TRBV6-1 and TRBJ2-5; D possibly corresponds to TRBD1 (6 bases). CDR3 size: 15 residues. The germline CDR1 and CDR2 sequences are MNHNS and SASEGT. V was clipped by 1 base and J by 7 bases, with 16 bases between them.

The table lists this clonotype with a few counts. V and J are TRBV5-1 and TRBJ2-2; either TRBD1 or TRBD2 may fit D (6 bases each). V was clipped by 4 bases and J by 3 bases, with 10 bases between them. Germline V gene lookup returns CDR1 SGHRS and CDR2 YFSETQ. The CDR3 is made up of 14 amino acids. The CDR3 region is CASSNRGDTGELFF. In nucleotides, the CDR3 is TGCGCCAGCAGCAATAGGGGGGACACCGGGGAGCTGTTTTTT.

The chain has TRBV7-2 and TRBJ1-2; 7 nucleotides line up with TRBD1. Germline-derived CDR1 and CDR2 are SGHTA and FQGNSA. J was trimmed by 3 bases and V by 2 bases; bases with no gene match: 3. The CDR3 runs to 14 residues. Here the CDR3 DNA reads TGTGCCAGCAGCTTAACTGGGACAGACTATGGCTACACCTTC. Translation gives CASSLTGTDYGYTF. The whole variable domain, filled in from reference TRBV7-2 and TRBJ1-2, reads GAGVSQSPSNKVTEKGKDVELRCDPISGHTALYWYRQSLGQGLEFLIYFQGNSAPDKSGLPSDRFSAERTGGSVSTLTIQRTQQEDSAVYLCASSLTGTDYGYTFGSGTRLTVV.

This clonotype showed up just a few times. The chain links TRBV7-6 to TRBJ2-2; D remains ambiguous. Germline V gene lookup returns CDR1 SGHVS and CDR2 FNYEAQ. Trimming removed 3 bases from V and 9 bases from J, with 8 bases in between. The CDR3 has 12 residues. Here the CDR3 DNA reads TGTGCCAGCAGCTTGGTGGGCCGGGAGCTGTTTTTT. This translates into CASSLVGRELFF.

This clonotype was counted once. The chain links TRBV7-9 to TRBJ2-1; 9 positions agree with TRBD2. The CDR3 is 15 amino acids. Germline CDR1 and CDR2: SEHNR and FQNEAQ (reference sequence). V dropped 0 bases and J dropped 9; count of bases not matched to a gene: 6. CDR3: CASSLASGRVAEQFF. CDR3 DNA: TGTGCCAGCAGCTTAGCTAGCGGGAGAGTTGCTGAGCAGTTCTTC.

This clonotype was detected many times. The chain couples TRBV7-9 to TRBJ2-2; 8 nucleotides match TRBD2. The germline gives CDR1 SEHNR, CDR2 FQNEAQ (reference sequence). V was clipped by 1 base and J by 5 bases; unmatched bases: 9. The CDR3 is 17 residues long. The CDR3 protein is CASSLGRLASGTGELFF. The CDR3 DNA follows: TGTGCCAGCAGCTTAGGGAGGCTGGCTAGCGGGACCGGGGAGCTGTTTTTT.

V gene TRBV6-5 combines with J gene TRBJ1-1; D is undetermined. V lost 0 bases and J lost 8, with 7 bases in between. The CDR3 runs to 12 residues. Per the germline V gene, CDR1 is MNHEY and CDR2 is SVGAGI. CDR3 loop: CASSYSKSEAFF. The CDR3 DNA follows: TGTGCCAGCAGTTACTCAAAATCAGAAGCTTTCTTT.

Concerning this clonotype: One end of the junction varies from germline; a read error may be responsible. The chain employs TRBV28 and TRBJ2-7, with 10 nucleotides matching TRBD2. Germline CDR1 reads MDHEN; CDR2 reads SYDVKM. The CDR3 has 14 amino acids. The CDR3 region is CASSSGLAEVSPVF. DNA of the CDR3: TGTGCCAGCAGCTCTGGACTAGCGGAGGTTTCTCCCGTATTC.

This clonotype has just a few counts. V usage is TRBV29-1 and J usage is TRBJ2-7; 8 bases are shared with TRBD2. Trimming at V came to 7 bases and at J to 6 bases, leaving 8 bases not matched to a gene. Germline assignment: CDR1 SQVTM and CDR2 ANQGSEA. The CDR3 is made up of 12 amino acids. Written as DNA, the CDR3 is TGCAGCGCGTCGGGAGGGTACGTCGAGCAGTACTTC. This encodes CSASGGYVEQYF.

The table lists this clonotype with many counts. The V and J genes are TRBV20-1 and TRBJ1-1; no reliable D call. Looked up from germline, CDR1 is DFQATT and CDR2 is SNEGSKA (reference sequence). V dropped 1 base and J dropped 2 bases, with 20 bases sitting between them. This CDR3 contains 17 residues. Written as DNA, the CDR3 is TGCAGTGCTAGAGGCCCGGGCCCGGTTTTCTTAAACACTGAAGCTTTCTTT. The encoded protein is CSARGPGPVFLNTEAFF.

This clonotype was recorded a few times. The chain joins TRBV19 to TRBJ2-1, with D perhaps matching TRBD1 or TRBD2 (5 bases each). Per the germline V gene, CDR1 is LNHDA and CDR2 is SQIVND (reference sequence). The CDR3 contains 15 residues. Trimming took off 0 bases at V and 2 bases at J, with 8 bases between the two ends. In nucleotides, the CDR3 is TGTGCCAGTAGTATAGAAGGGACCACCTACAATGAGCAGTTCTTC. As protein: CASSIEGTTYNEQFF. Looking up the rest from reference TRBV19 and TRBJ2-1 gives the full variable domain: DGGITQSPKYLFRKEGQNVTLSCEQNLNHDAMYWYRQDPGQGLRLIYYSQIVNDFQKGDIAEGYSVSREKKESFPLTVTSAQKNPTAFYLCASSIEGTTYNEQFFGPGTRLTVL.

The chain has TRBV30 and TRBJ2-7, with a possible D match to TRBD1 (6 bases). The CDR3 runs 12 residues. Deletions cut 4 bases from V and 2 bases from J, with 9 bases between. CDR1 is GTSNPN and CDR2 is SVGIG in the germline V gene (reference sequence). The CDR3 loop reads CAWIRGPYEQYF. DNA for the CDR3: TGTGCCTGGATCAGGGGTCCCTACGAGCAGTACTTC.

This clonotype was counted ten times or more. The J gene is TRBJ1-5, the V gene TRBV2, with 8 bases that match TRBD1. The germline V gene encodes CDR1 SNHLY and CDR2 FYNNEI. V dropped 6 bases and J dropped 7; count of bases not matched to a gene: 11. The CDR3 totals 15 residues. This CDR3 reads CASRGTDRARQPQHF. The CDR3 region has the DNA TGTGCCAGCAGAGGCACGGACAGGGCTCGGCAGCCCCAGCATTTT.

In its sample, this clonotype was seen many times. The J gene is TRBJ1-1, the V gene TRBV5-1; possible D gene TRBD1, 5 bases. CDR1 and CDR2 (germline): SGHRS, YFSETQ. V gave up 4 bases and J gave up 0 bases, with 10 bases separating them. The CDR3 extends over 14 amino acids. In DNA, the CDR3 is TGCGCCAGCAGCGGGGGACCGTTGAACACTGAAGCTTTCTTT. Its translation: CASSGGPLNTEAFF.

This chain links TRBV5-4 with TRBJ2-2; no clear D gene. Germline V gene data show CDR1 as SGHNT and CDR2 as YYREEE (reference sequence). There are 15 residues in the CDR3. Trimming pared 0 bases from V and 0 bases from J, leaving 6 bases between. The CDR3 nucleotides read TGTGCCAGCAGCTTGGAAGGCCCGAACACCGGGGAGCTGTTTTTT. Protein sequence: CASSLEGPNTGELFF.

This clonotype was detected only a few times. The CDR3 DNA is TGCAGTGCTAGGCTAGCGGGAGAGTACCAAGAGACCCAGTACTTC. As protein: CSARLAGEYQETQYF. This rearrangement joins TRBV20-1 to TRBJ2-5, with 10 nucleotides matching TRBD2. After removal of 3 bases from V and 0 bases from J, the junction contained 4 bases not matched to a gene. The CDR3 has 15 residues. CDR1 and CDR2 (germline): DFQATT, SNEGSKA (reference sequence).

Many counts were recorded for this clonotype. The V and J genes are TRBV7-6 and TRBJ2-5; TRBD1 might be the D (6 bases). The CDR3 extends over 13 amino acids. The germline CDR1 and CDR2 sequences are SGHVS and FNYEAQ. Trimming cost V 0 bases and J 4 bases, with 6 bases left between them. CDR3 nucleotide sequence: TGTGCCAGCAGCTTAGCACAGGGAGAGACCCAGTACTTC. It yields the protein CASSLAQGETQYF.

This clonotype was seen a few times. This chain joins TRBV28 and TRBJ2-7; D is perhaps TRBD1 or TRBD2 (5 bases each). The CDR3 totals 14 residues. Trimming took off 5 bases at V and 6 bases at J, with 17 bases between the two ends. Per germline, CDR1 MDHEN and CDR2 SYDVKM. The CDR3 region is CASSPGTPPGEQYF. CDR3 in DNA: TGTGCCAGCAGTCCAGGGACGCCGCCGGGCGAGCAGTACTTC.

This chain uses TRBV30 with TRBJ1-4, with 8 bases aligning to TRBD1. The V gene's germline CDR1 is GTSNPN and CDR2 SVGIG (reference sequence). The V segment lost 4 bases and the J segment 8 bases; nucleotides outside the gene matches: 3. There are 12 residues in the CDR3. The CDR3 here is CAWNRGNEKLFF. Here the CDR3 DNA reads TGTGCCTGGAACAGGGGGAACGAAAAACTGTTTTTT.

This clonotype was counted many times. The chain carries TRBV10-3 and TRBJ1-1; unclear D gene. Germline loops: CDR1 ENHRY, CDR2 SYGVKD. Trimming took 10 bases from V and 0 from J, leaving 9 bases between them. This CDR3 contains 12 residues. The CDR3 coding sequence is TGTGCCACCCGAGGGTTGAACACTGAAGCTTTCTTT. This sequence encodes CATRGLNTEAFF.

This clonotype was seen ten or more times. This chain uses TRBV20-1 with TRBJ2-1; 14 nucleotides agree with TRBD2. Looked up from germline, CDR1 is DFQATT and CDR2 is SNEGSKA (reference sequence). The J segment lost 8 bases and the V segment lost 6 bases, leaving 6 bases of the junction unmatched. The length of the CDR3 is 14 residues. Here the CDR3 DNA reads TGCAGTGCAACGGGACTAGCGGGAGTCTATGAGCAGTTCTTC. Its translation: CSATGLAGVYEQFF.

Many counts were recorded for this clonotype. The rearrangement uses TRBV6-5 and TRBJ2-7; 9 bases match TRBD1. Losses at the gene ends were 2 bases for V and 7 bases for J; bases not matched to a gene: 6. This CDR3 has 14 residues. Per the germline V gene, CDR1 is MNHEY and CDR2 is SVGAGI. The CDR3 reads CASSYRTGDYEQYF. CDR3 nucleotide sequence: TGTGCCAGCAGTTACAGGACAGGGGATTATGAGCAGTACTTC.

This clonotype was recorded many times. The chain couples TRBV6-2 or TRBV6-3 to TRBJ2-7; 8 nucleotides match TRBD2. This CDR3 contains 15 residues. V shed 0 bases, J shed 4 bases, and the junction held 5 bases outside the gene matches. Germline V gene data show CDR1 as MNHEY and CDR2 as SVGEGT. Written as DNA, the CDR3 is TGTGCCAGCAGTTACTCGCGGGAGGTCGTATACGAGCAGTACTTC. This codes for CASSYSREVVYEQYF.

This clonotype was detected only a few times. This rearrangement joins TRBV5-1 to TRBJ2-1; the match to TRBD2 covers 8 bases. The CDR3 covers 15 residues. Germline V gives CDR1 SGHRS, CDR2 YFSETQ. V lost 7 bases and J lost 8; bases outside the gene matches: 14. CDR3 in amino acids: CASFVEPGGRDEQFF. CDR3 sequence (DNA): TGCGCCAGCTTCGTGGAACCGGGAGGGCGGGATGAGCAGTTCTTC.